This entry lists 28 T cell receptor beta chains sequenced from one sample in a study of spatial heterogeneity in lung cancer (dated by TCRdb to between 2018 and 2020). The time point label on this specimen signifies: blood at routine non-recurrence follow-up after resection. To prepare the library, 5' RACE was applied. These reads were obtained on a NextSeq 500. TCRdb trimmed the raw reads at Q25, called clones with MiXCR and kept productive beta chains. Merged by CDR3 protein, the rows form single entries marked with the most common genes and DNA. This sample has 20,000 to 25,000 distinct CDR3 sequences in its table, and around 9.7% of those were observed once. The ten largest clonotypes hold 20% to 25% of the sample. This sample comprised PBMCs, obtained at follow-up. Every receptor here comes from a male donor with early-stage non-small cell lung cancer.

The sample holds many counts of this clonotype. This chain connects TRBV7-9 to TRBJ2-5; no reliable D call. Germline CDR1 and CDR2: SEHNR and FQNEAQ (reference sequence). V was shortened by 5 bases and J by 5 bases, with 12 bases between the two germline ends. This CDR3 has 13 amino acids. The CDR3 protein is CASSHPSPETQYF. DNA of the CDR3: TGTGCCAGCAGCCACCCCTCGCCCGAGACCCAGTACTTC.

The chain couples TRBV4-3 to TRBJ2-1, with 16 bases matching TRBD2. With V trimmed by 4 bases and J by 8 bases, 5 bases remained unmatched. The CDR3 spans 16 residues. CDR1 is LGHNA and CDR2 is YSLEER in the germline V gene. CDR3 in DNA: TGCGCCAGCAGCCCGGGACTAGCGGGGGGGTTTGATGAGCAGTTCTTC. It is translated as CASSPGLAGGFDEQFF.

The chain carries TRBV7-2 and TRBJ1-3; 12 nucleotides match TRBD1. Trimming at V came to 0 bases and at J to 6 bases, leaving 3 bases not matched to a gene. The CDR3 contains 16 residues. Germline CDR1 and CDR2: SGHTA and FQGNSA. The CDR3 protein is CASSLAGQGAENTIYF. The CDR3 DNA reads TGTGCCAGCAGCTTAGCGGGACAGGGGGCGGAAAACACCATATATTTT.

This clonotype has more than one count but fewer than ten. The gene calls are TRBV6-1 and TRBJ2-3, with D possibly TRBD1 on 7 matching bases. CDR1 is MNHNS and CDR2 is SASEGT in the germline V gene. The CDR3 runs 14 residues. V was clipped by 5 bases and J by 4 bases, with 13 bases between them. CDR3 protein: CASSQGGPSDTQYF. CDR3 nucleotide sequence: TGTGCCAGCAGTCAGGGGGGTCCTTCAGATACGCAGTATTTT.

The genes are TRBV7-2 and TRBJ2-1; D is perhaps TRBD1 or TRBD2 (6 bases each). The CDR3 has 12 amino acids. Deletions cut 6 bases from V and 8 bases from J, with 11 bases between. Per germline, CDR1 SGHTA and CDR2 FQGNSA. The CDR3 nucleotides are TGTGCCAGCAGGTTGGAGGGGGATGAGCAGTTCTTC. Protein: CASRLEGDEQFF.

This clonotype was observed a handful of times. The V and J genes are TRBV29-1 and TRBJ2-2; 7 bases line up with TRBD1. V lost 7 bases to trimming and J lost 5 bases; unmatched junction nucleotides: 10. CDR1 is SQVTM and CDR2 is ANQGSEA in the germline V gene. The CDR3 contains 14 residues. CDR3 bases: TGCAGCGCCAGGACAGGTCCTTGGACCGGGGAGCTGTTTTTT. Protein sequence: CSARTGPWTGELFF.

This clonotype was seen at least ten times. CDR3 residues: CASSPQIGEETQYF. The CDR3 nucleotides are TGTGCCAGCAGCCCCCAAATCGGGGAAGAGACCCAGTACTTC. The chain is built from TRBV7-9 and TRBJ2-5; TRBD2 might be the D (5 bases). The CDR3 totals 14 residues. V shed 5 bases and J shed 3 bases, with 13 bases lying between them. The germline V gene encodes CDR1 SEHNR and CDR2 FQNEAQ (reference sequence).

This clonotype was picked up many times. The CDR3 region is CASSPDGGQETQYF. The CDR3 DNA sequence: TGCGCCAGCAGCCCGGACGGGGGGCAAGAGACCCAGTACTTC. This rearrangement joins TRBV5-1 to TRBJ2-5; 7 bases match TRBD2. The CDR3 length is 14 residues. CDR1 is SGHRS and CDR2 is YFSETQ in the germline V gene. V shed 4 bases, J shed 2 bases, and the junction held 5 bases outside the gene matches. The complete variable domain, with remaining parts taken from reference TRBV5-1 and TRBJ2-5, reads KAGVTQTPRYLIKTRGQQVTLSCSPISGHRSVSWYQQTPGQGLQFLFEYFSETQRNKGNFPGRFSGRQFSNSRSEMNVSTLELGDSALYLCASSPDGGQETQYFGPGTRLLVL.

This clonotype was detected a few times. CDR3 sequence reads: CASSRHADDYEQYF. The CDR3 bases are TGTGCCAGCAGTCGGCATGCGGACGACTACGAGCAGTACTTC. This chain connects TRBV6-4 to TRBJ2-7, with D unclear. Germline loops: CDR1 MRHNA, CDR2 SNTAGT. The CDR3 covers 14 residues. Trimming stripped 5 bases from V and 3 bases from J, with 14 bases between.

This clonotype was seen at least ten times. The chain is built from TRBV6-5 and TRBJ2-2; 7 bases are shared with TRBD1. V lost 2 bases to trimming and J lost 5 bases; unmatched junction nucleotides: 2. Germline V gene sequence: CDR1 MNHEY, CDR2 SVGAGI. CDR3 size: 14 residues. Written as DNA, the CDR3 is TGTGCCAGCAGTTACAGACAGGGAACCGGGGAGCTGTTTTTT. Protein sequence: CASSYRQGTGELFF.

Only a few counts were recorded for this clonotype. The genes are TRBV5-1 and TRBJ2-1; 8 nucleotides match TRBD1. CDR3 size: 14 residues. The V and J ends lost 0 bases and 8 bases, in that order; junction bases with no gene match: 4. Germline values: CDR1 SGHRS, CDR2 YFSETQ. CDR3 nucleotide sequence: TGCGCCAGCAGCTTGGCGTCAGGGGGCGATGAGCAGTTCTTC. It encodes CASSLASGGDEQFF.

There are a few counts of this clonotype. Here the CDR3 DNA reads TGCAGTGCTAGATGGAACTGGAACACTGAAGCTTTCTTT. Amino acid sequence: CSARWNWNTEAFF. The V gene is TRBV20-1, the J gene TRBJ1-1, with D uncertain. The CDR3 is 13 amino acids. The germline V gene encodes CDR1 DFQATT and CDR2 SNEGSKA (reference sequence). Trimming stripped 2 bases from V and 1 base from J, with 8 bases between.

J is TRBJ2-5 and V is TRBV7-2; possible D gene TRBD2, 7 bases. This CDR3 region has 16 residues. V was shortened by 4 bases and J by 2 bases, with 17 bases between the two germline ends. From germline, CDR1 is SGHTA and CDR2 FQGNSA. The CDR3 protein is CASSSRPRGRQETQYF. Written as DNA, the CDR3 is TGTGCCAGCAGCTCCAGACCGCGGGGGCGGCAAGAGACCCAGTACTTC.

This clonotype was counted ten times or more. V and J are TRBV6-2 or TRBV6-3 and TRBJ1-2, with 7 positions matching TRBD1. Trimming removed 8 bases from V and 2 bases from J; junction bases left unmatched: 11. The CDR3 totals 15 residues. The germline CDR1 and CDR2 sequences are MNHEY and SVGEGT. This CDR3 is CASLRTGGRNYGYTF. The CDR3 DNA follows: TGTGCCAGCCTTCGGACAGGAGGACGAAACTATGGCTACACCTTC.

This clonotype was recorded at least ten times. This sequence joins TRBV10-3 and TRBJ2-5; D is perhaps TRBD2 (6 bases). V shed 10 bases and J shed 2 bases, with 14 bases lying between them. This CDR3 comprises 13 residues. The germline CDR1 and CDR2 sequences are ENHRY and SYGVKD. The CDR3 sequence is CATGGAQQETQYF. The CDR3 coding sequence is TGTGCCACTGGAGGGGCCCAGCAAGAGACCCAGTACTTC.

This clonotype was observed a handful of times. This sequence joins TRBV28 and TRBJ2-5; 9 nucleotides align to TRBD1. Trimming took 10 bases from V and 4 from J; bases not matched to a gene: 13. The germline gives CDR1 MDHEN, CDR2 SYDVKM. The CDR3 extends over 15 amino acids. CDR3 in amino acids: CATSDPGQGSETQYF. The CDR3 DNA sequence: TGTGCCACCTCCGATCCGGGACAGGGCTCAGAGACCCAGTACTTC.

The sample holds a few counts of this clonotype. The CDR3 sequence is CASSPSGGQQYF. As DNA, the CDR3 is TGTGCCAGCAGCCCGAGCGGGGGGCAGCAGTACTTC. The chain uses TRBV7-9 and TRBJ2-7; the match to TRBD2 covers 9 bases. Germline V gene sequence: CDR1 SEHNR, CDR2 FQNEAQ (reference sequence). The J segment lost 8 bases and the V segment lost 5 bases, leaving 4 bases of the junction unmatched. CDR3 length: 12 amino acids.

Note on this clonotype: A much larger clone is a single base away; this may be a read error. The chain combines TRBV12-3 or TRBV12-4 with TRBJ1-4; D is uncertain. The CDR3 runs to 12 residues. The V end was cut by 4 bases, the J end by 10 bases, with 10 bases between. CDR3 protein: CASSYSYGKLFF. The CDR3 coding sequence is TGTGCCAGCAGTTATTCTTACGGAAAACTGTTTTTT.

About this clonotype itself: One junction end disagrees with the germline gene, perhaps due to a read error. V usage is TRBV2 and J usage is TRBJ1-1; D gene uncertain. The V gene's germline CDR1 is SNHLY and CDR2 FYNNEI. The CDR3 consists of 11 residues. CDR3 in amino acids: CASSEYQDSLF. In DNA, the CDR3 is TGTGCCAGCAGTGAATATCAGGACTCTCTCTTT.

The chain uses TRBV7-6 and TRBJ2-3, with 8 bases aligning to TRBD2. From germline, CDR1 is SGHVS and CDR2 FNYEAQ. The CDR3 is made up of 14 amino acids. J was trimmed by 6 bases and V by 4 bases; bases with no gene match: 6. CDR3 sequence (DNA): TGTGCCAGCAGCTCCAGCGGGGGTAAGGATACGCAGTATTTT. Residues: CASSSSGGKDTQYF.

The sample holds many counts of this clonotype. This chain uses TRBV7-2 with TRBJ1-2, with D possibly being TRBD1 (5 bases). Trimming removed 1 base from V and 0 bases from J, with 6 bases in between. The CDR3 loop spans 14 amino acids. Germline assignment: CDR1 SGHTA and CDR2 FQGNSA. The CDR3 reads CASSLGGPNYGYTF. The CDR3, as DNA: TGTGCCAGCAGCTTAGGGGGACCTAACTATGGCTACACCTTC. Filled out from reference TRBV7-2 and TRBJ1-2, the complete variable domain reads GAGVSQSPSNKVTEKGKDVELRCDPISGHTALYWYRQSLGQGLEFLIYFQGNSAPDKSGLPSDRFSAERTGGSVSTLTIQRTQQEDSAVYLCASSLGGPNYGYTFGSGTRLTVV.

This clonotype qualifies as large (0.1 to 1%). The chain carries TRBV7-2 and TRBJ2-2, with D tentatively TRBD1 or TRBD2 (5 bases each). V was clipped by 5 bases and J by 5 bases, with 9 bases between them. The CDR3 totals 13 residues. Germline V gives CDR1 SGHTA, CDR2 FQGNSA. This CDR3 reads CASSAWGTGELFF. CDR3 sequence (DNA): TGTGCCAGCAGCGCCTGGGGGACCGGGGAGCTGTTTTTT.

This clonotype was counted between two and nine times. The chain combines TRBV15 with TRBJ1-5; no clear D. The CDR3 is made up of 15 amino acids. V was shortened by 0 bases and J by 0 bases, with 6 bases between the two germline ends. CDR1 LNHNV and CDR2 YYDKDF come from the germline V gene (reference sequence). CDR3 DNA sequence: TGTGCCACCAGCAGAGACCCGGGTAGCAATCAGCCCCAGCATTTT. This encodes CATSRDPGSNQPQHF. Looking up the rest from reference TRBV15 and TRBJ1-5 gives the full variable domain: DAMVIQNPRYQVTQFGKPVTLSCSQTLNHNVMYWYQQKSSQAPKLLFHYYDKDFNNEADTPDNFQSRRPNTSFCFLDIRSPGLGDTAMYLCATSRDPGSNQPQHFGDGTRLSIL.

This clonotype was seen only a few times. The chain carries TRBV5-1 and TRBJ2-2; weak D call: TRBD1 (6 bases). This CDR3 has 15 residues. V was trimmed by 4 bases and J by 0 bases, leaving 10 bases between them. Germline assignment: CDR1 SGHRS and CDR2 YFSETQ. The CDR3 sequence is CASSTGSANTGELFF. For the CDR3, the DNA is TGCGCCAGCAGCACAGGGTCCGCGAACACCGGGGAGCTGTTTTTT.

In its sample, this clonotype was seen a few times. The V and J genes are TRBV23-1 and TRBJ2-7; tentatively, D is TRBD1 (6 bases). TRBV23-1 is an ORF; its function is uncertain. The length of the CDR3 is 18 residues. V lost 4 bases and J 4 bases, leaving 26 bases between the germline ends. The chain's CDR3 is CASSLTQLPKTGKYEQYF. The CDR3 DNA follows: TGCGCCAGCAGTCTAACACAACTCCCCAAGACAGGAAAATACGAGCAGTACTTC.

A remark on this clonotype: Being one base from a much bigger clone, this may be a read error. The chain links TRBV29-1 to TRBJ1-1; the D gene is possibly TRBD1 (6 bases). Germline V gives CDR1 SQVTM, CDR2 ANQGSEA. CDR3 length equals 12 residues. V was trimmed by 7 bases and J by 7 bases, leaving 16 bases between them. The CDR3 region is CSEMGNRDEAFF. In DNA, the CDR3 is TGCAGCGAGATGGGGAACAGGGATGAAGCTTTCTTT.

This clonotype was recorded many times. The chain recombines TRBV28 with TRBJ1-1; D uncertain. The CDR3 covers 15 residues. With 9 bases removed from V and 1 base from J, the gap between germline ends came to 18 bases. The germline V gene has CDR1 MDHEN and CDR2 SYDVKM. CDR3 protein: CASKIIGERNTEAFF. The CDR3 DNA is TGTGCCAGTAAGATAATCGGGGAAAGGAACACTGAAGCTTTCTTT.

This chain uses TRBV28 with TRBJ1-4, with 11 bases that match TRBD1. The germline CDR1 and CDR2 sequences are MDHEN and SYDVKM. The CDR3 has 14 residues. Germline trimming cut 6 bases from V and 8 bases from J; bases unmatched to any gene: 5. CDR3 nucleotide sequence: TGTGCCAGCAGCGGACAGGGGGCTGAAGAAAAACTGTTTTTT. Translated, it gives CASSGQGAEEKLFF.